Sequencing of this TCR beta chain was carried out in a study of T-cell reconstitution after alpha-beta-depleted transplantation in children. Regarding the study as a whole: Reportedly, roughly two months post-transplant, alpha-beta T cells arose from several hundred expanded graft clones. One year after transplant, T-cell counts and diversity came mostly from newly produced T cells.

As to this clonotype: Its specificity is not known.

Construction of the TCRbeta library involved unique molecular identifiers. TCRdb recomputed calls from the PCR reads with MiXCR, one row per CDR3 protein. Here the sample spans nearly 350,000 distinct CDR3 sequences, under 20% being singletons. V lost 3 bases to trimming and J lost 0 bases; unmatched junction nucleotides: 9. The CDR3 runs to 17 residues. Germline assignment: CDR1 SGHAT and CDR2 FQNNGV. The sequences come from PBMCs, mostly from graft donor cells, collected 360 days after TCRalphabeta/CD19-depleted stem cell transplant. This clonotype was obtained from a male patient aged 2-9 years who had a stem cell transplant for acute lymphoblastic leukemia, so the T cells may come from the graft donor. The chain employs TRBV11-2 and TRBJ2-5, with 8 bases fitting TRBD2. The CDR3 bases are TGTGCCAGCAGCTTCCCTGATGGACTAGCCGACCAAGAGACCCAGTACTTC. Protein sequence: CASSFPDGLADQETQYF.